This T cell receptor (beta chain) was documented in a study of blood T cells in healthy people across ages. Each sample yielded at least 6 million isolated PBMCs. This CDR3 region has 15 residues. Germline trimming cut 2 bases from V and 8 bases from J; bases unmatched to any gene: 10. The germline CDR1 and CDR2 sequences are DFQATT and SNEGSKA (reference sequence). Sample-barcoded 5' priming and a J-beta primer mix drove a second PCR of about 7 to 11 cycles. TCRdb ran MiXCR on the 5' RACE reads and lists one entry per CDR3 protein. The table has some 690,000 distinct CDR3 sequences, over 20% seen once.

Sequencing was done on a sample of blood. The origin of this receptor is a man aged 70 or older in good health. V and J are TRBV20-1 and TRBJ2-1, with 9 nucleotides matching TRBD1. DNA of the CDR3: TGCAGTGCTAGATCTACAGGGGGCTCGGGACATGAGCAGTTCTTC. Amino acids: CSARSTGGSGHEQFF.